This T cell receptor (beta chain) comes out of a study of preoperative IRX-2 immunotherapy in early breast cancer (dated 2019 in TCRdb). Library method: the immunoSEQ multiplex PCR assay. TCRdb took this table from immuneACCESS and kept in-frame rearrangements with V and J called. Such tables lack part of the clones; where checked against another copy, unresolved V genes explain under half of the gap, and the rest is unexplained. The sample table holds around 88,000 clones, of which 86% were seen once. Clones ranked in the top ten supply roughly 1.9% of the sample. For this clone: Its recognized antigen is unknown. Per-base quality was not reported, and no clone a single base away is much larger than it.

In the germline V gene, CDR1 corresponds to SGHNT and CDR2 to YENEEA. The CDR3 has 16 amino acids, counting the end cysteine and phenylalanine. Kept here is only the CDR3 DNA, which spans 48 bases and is read in frame from base 1. For this chain, trimming is 6 bases at the V end and 4 bases at the J end, and the number of junction bases without a gene match is 12. Reading the label with the study, this specimen's treatment or condition is: preoperative locoregional IRX-2 cytokine immunotherapy. The samples were obtained from a phase Ib study that tested preoperative, locoregional IRX-2 cytokine immunotherapy designed to prime immune responses. The donors were early-stage breast cancer patients who were given IRX-2 prior to surgery.

The TCR sequence derives from a human donor with breast cancer. This specimen consisted of tumor tissue, obtained after IRX-2 immunotherapy. The chain was built from TRBV11-3 and TRBJ2-3, and 8 junctional nucleotides match TRBD2. The sequenced DNA is TGTGCCAGCAGTCACGAAGCAGCGGGAGTTCCAGATACGCAGTATTTT. Translated, this is CASSHEAAGVPDTQYF.